A few counts support the clone carrying this T cell receptor beta chain. The data are from a study of blood T cells in healthy people across ages. Every donor contributed around 10 milliliters of peripheral blood by blood draw. Next came a second PCR, run for about 6 to 12 cycles, which used a sample-barcoded 5' primer along with a J-beta primer mix. TCRdb used MiXCR to reprocess the 5' RACE reads, holding one entry per CDR3 protein. The profile covers approximately 400,000 distinct CDR3 sequences, with 45% to 60% appearing a single time and over 40% taken by the ten largest. The CDR3 has 14 amino acids. V was clipped by 6 bases and J by 1 base, with 15 bases between them. Per the germline V gene, CDR1 is SQVTM and CDR2 is ANQGSEA.

Specimen: blood. The chain is built from TRBV29-1 and TRBJ1-2; D uncertain. This TCR derives from a man in his sixties in good health. CDR3 sequence reads: CSVAPLLRNYGYTF. The CDR3 DNA follows: TGCAGCGTCGCCCCTCTATTACGTAACTATGGCTACACCTTC.